A single sample is the source of the 2 T cell receptor beta chains below, sequenced in a study of T-cell reconstitution after alpha-beta-depleted transplantation in children. The TCRbeta library was prepared with unique molecular identifiers. TCRdb analysed the PCR reads with MiXCR anew, one entry per CDR3 protein. The sample gives about 470,000 distinct CDR3 sequences, 43% of which show up once; around a quarter is in the top ten. The source material was PBMCs, sampled before TCRalphabeta/CD19-depleted stem cell transplant. Source of these receptors: a girl aged 2 to 10 with aplastic anemia, due to receive a stem cell transplant.

This clonotype is a singleton in its sample. J is TRBJ2-2 and V is TRBV20-1, with D possibly matching TRBD1 (5 bases). The CDR3 has 15 residues. CDR1 DFQATT and CDR2 SNEGSKA come from the germline V gene (reference sequence). V lost 4 bases and J lost 3, with 15 bases in between. The CDR3 DNA sequence: TGCAGTGCTACGAGAGGCAGGGTGGACACCGGGGAGCTGTTTTTT. It yields the protein CSATRGRVDTGELFF.

The J gene is TRBJ2-7, the V gene TRBV27; tentative D call: TRBD2 (7 bases). CDR1 and CDR2 (germline): MNHEY, SMNVEV (reference sequence). This CDR3 region has 15 residues. Trimming took 4 bases from V and 7 from J, leaving 20 bases between them. The CDR3 coding sequence is TGTGCCAGCAGTTGGGGGGGGCGAGCCCTCCAGGAGCAGTACTTC. Its protein product is CASSWGGRALQEQYF.